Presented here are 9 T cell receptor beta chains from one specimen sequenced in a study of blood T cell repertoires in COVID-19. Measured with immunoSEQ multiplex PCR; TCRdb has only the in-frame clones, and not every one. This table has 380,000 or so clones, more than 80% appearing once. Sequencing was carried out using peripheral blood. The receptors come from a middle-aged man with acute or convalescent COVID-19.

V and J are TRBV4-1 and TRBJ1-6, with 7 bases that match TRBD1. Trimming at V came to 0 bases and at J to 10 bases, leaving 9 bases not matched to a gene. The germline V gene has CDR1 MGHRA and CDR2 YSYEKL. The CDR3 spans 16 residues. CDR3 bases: TGCGCCAGCAGCCAAGATTTGAGGGGGCAGGTATCACCCCTCCACTTT. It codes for CASSQDLRGQVSPLHF.

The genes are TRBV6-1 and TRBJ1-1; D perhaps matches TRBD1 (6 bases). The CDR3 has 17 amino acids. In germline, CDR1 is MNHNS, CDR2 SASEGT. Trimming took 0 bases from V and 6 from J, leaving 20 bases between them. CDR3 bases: TGTGCCAGCAGTGAAGCGAGATCCCCAAGTGGGGGCCCTGAAGCTTTCTTT. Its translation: CASSEARSPSGGPEAFF.

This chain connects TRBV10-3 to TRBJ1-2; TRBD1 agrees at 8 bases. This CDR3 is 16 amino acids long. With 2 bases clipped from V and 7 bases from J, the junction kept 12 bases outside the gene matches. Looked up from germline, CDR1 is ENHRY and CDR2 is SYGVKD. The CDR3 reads CAISERGTGTFPGYTF. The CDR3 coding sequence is TGTGCCATCAGTGAGCGGGGGACAGGAACTTTTCCTGGCTACACCTTC.

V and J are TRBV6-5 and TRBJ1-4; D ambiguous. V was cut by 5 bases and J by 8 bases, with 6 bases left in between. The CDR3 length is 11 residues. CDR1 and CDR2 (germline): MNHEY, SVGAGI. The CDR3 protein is CASSLGEKLFF. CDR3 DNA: TGTGCCAGCAGTCTCGGGGAAAAACTGTTTTTT.

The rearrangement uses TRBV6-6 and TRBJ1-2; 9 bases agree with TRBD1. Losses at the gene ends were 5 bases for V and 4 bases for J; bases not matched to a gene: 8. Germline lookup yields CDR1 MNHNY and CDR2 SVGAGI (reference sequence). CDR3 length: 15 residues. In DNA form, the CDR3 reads TGTGCCAGCAGTCCGGACAGGGGACCTTCCTATGGCTACACCTTC. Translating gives CASSPDRGPSYGYTF.

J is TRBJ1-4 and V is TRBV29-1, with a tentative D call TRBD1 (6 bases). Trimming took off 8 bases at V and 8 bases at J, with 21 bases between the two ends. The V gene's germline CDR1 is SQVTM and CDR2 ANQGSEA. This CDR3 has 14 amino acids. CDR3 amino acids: CSTRGGGVEEKLFF. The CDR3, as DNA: TGCAGCACCCGAGGGGGGGGTGTCGAAGAAAAACTGTTTTTT.

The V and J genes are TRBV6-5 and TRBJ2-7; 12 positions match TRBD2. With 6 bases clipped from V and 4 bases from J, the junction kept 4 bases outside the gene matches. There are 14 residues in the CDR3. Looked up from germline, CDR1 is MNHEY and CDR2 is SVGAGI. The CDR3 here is CASRRLAGVYEQYF. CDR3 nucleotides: TGTGCCAGCAGAAGACTAGCGGGAGTGTACGAGCAGTACTTC.

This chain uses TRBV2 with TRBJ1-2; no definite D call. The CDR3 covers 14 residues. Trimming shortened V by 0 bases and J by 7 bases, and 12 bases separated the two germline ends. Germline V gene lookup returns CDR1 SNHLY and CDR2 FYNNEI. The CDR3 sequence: CASSEAIAAGGYTF. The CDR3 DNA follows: TGTGCCAGCAGTGAAGCAATAGCTGCCGGTGGCTACACCTTC.

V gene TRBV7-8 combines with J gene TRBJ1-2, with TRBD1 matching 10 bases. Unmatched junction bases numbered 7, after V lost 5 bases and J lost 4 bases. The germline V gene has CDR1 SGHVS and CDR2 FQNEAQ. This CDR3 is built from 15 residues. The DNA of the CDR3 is TGTGCCAGCAGCCCCCGGGACAGGGGATTCTATGGCTACACCTTC. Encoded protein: CASSPRDRGFYGYTF.